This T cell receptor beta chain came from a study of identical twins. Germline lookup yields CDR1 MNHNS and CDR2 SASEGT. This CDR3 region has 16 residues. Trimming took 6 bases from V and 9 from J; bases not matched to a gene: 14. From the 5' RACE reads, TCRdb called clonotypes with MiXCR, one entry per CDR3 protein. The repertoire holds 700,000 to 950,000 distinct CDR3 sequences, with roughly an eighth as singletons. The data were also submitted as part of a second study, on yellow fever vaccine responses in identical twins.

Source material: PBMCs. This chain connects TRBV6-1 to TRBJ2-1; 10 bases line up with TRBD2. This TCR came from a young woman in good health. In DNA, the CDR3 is TGTGCCAGCAGCCCCCGTATAGCGGGAGGTTATAGTGAGCAGTTCTTC. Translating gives CASSPRIAGGYSEQFF.